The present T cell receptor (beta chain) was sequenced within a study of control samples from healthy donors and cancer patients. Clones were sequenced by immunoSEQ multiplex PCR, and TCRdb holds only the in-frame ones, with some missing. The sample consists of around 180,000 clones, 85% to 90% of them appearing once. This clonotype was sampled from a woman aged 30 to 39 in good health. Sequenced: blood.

CDR3 residues: CASSIRVVQPQHF. The CDR3 coding sequence is TGTGCCAGTAGTATTAGAGTAGTCCAGCCCCAGCATTTT. This chain uses TRBV19 with TRBJ1-5; D call uncertain. CDR3 length: 13 residues. CDR1 and CDR2 (germline): LNHDA, SQIVND (reference sequence). V lost 3 bases, J lost 7 bases, and 10 bases lay in between.